Shown below are 2 T cell receptor beta chains from a single sample sequenced in a study of blood T cells in healthy people across ages (dated by TCRdb to 2015 to 2017). Libraries were built with 5' RACE. Reads for this sample came from an Illumina HiSeq 2500. A second PCR of roughly 6 to 12 cycles was performed with a sample-barcoded 5' primer and a J-beta primer mix. In-frame beta chains were kept once TCRdb had trimmed the public reads at Q25 with fastp and called clones with MiXCR. Here each entry gathers all rows of one CDR3 protein and keeps the most common genes and DNA. A total of over a million distinct CDR3 sequences appear in this sample, approximately 60% of them only once. Jointly, the top ten make up roughly 7% of the sample. Sequenced sample: blood. The source is a man between 18 and 35 years old in good health.

The rearrangement uses TRBV4-1 and TRBJ1-5; no reliable D call. V lost 1 base and J 3 bases, leaving 7 bases between the germline ends. This CDR3 is 14 amino acids long. Germline V lookup: CDR1 MGHRA, CDR2 YSYEKL. The CDR3 region is CASSQASFNQPQHF. The CDR3 DNA is TGCGCCAGCAGCCAAGCCTCCTTCAATCAGCCCCAGCATTTT.

The chain uses TRBV15 and TRBJ1-5, with D perhaps TRBD1 (5 bases). Deletions cut 0 bases from V and 0 bases from J, with 18 bases between. The CDR3 has 19 amino acids. From germline, CDR1 is LNHNV and CDR2 YYDKDF (reference sequence). In DNA, the CDR3 is TGTGCCACCAGCAGAGACCGACAGTCCCGATCCTATAGCAATCAGCCCCAGCATTTT. It encodes CATSRDRQSRSYSNQPQHF.